Following are 20 T cell receptor beta chains from one sample sequenced in a study of T cell responses to AZD1222 COVID-19 vaccine. Generated by immunoSEQ multiplex PCR, the TCRdb table keeps only in-frame clones and is missing some. The sample carries around 130,000 clones, roughly nine tenths recorded once. This material consisted of peripheral blood, taken on day 0 of AZD1222 vaccination. The receptors were gathered from an adult in good health.

The rearrangement joins TRBV7-2 to TRBJ1-5; the D gene is possibly TRBD1 (6 bases). The CDR3 extends over 13 amino acids. Trimming left V 6 bases short and J 7 bases short, with 13 bases between. Per the germline V gene, CDR1 is SGHTA and CDR2 is FQGNSA. In DNA form, the CDR3 reads TGTGCCAGCAGTCCTCCAGGGGTACAGCCCCAGCATTTT. Amino acid sequence: CASSPPGVQPQHF.

Note on this clone: An end of the junction does not agree with germline; a read error may underlie this. This chain connects TRBV7-3 to TRBJ1-2; D might be TRBD1 (5 bases). The CDR3 sequence is 17 residues long. CDR1 and CDR2 (germline): SGHTA, FQGTGA. CDR3 nucleotides: TGTGCCAGCAGCCGGGTCGGTCGGGTCGGGGGGACCTCCCATAAACTCTTC. Protein: CASSRVGRVGGTSHKLF.

The chain employs TRBV5-1 and TRBJ2-7; 7 nucleotides align to TRBD2. CDR1 and CDR2 (germline): SGHRS, YFSETQ. The CDR3 length is 16 residues. With 0 bases clipped from V and 3 bases from J, the junction kept 9 bases outside the gene matches. The CDR3 DNA is TGCGCCAGCAGCTTGGAAGGCGGGAGTCCTAACTACGAGCAGTACTTC. Its protein product is CASSLEGGSPNYEQYF.

The chain carries TRBV7-8 and TRBJ1-1; D perhaps matches TRBD1 (6 bases). With 5 bases removed from V and 1 base from J, the gap between germline ends came to 11 bases. CDR1 SGHVS and CDR2 FQNEAQ come from the germline V gene. The CDR3 covers 14 residues. In DNA form, the CDR3 reads TGTGCCAGCAGCCCAGAGACAGGGAACACTGAAGCTTTCTTT. Translating gives CASSPETGNTEAFF.

The gene calls are TRBV6-4 and TRBJ1-2; TRBD1 aligns across 7 bases. The V segment lost 8 bases and the J segment 3 bases; nucleotides outside the gene matches: 6. Germline V gene lookup returns CDR1 MRHNA and CDR2 SNTAGT. This CDR3 has 13 amino acids. This CDR3 is CASSLTGHYGYTF. CDR3 nucleotides: TGTGCCAGCTCATTGACAGGGCACTATGGCTACACCTTC.

This clone appeared a few times. The DNA for the CDR3 is TGTGCCTGGTCGCTACAGGTTAACTATGGCTACACCTTC. It translates to CAWSLQVNYGYTF. The genes are TRBV30 and TRBJ1-2; perhaps TRBD1 as D (5 bases). The V gene's germline CDR1 is GTSNPN and CDR2 SVGIG (reference sequence). Trimming cost V 5 bases and J 1 base, with 11 bases left between them. The CDR3 consists of 13 residues.

This clone was picked up one time. V is TRBV19 and J is TRBJ1-3, with D hard to call. The V and J ends lost 10 bases and 0 bases respectively, with 19 bases between them. This CDR3 is 16 amino acids long. CDR1 LNHDA and CDR2 SQIVND come from the germline V gene (reference sequence). The chain's CDR3 is CATRTDISHSGNTIYF. The CDR3 DNA reads as TGTGCCACGAGGACCGATATCTCCCACTCTGGAAACACCATATATTTT. Filled out from reference TRBV19 and TRBJ1-3, the complete variable domain reads DGGITQSPKYLFRKEGQNVTLSCEQNLNHDAMYWYRQDPGQGLRLIYYSQIVNDFQKGDIAEGYSVSREKKESFPLTVTSAQKNPTAFYLCATRTDISHSGNTIYFGEGSWLTVV.

This rearrangement joins TRBV9 to TRBJ2-5; 7 bases agree with TRBD1. Losses at the gene ends were 4 bases for V and 4 bases for J; bases not matched to a gene: 10. Germline CDR1 SGDLS, CDR2 YYNGEE. The CDR3 is 15 residues long. The chain's CDR3 is CASSQRDSRLETQYF. The CDR3 DNA reads as TGTGCCAGCAGCCAAAGGGACAGCCGACTAGAGACCCAGTACTTC.

This CDR3 reads CASSLGGPGLAVYEQYF. The CDR3 DNA reads TGTGCCAGCAGTTTAGGGGGACCGGGACTAGCGGTATACGAGCAGTACTTC. J is TRBJ2-7 and V is TRBV27, with 11 bases identical to TRBD2. V trimming: 2 bases; J trimming: 4 bases; junction bases outside the gene matches: 10. The CDR3 runs to 17 residues. Germline lookup yields CDR1 MNHEY and CDR2 SMNVEV (reference sequence).

This chain joins TRBV30 and TRBJ1-2, with TRBD1 as a possible D gene (5 bases). The V gene's germline CDR1 is GTSNPN and CDR2 SVGIG (reference sequence). The CDR3 loop spans 15 amino acids. V was cut by 4 bases and J by 3 bases, with 18 bases left in between. The CDR3 sequence is CAWTPLGGEYYGYTF. CDR3 nucleotide sequence: TGTGCCTGGACCCCCCTGGGGGGTGAATACTATGGCTACACCTTC.

V is TRBV7-9 and J is TRBJ1-2; D unclear. This CDR3 has 12 residues. Germline CDR1 reads SEHNR; CDR2 reads FQNEAQ (reference sequence). V lost 3 bases, J lost 8 bases, and 10 bases lay in between. In DNA form, the CDR3 reads TGTGCCAGCAGCTTTCAGGCTGGAGGCTACACCTTC. Translated: CASSFQAGGYTF. The variable domain in full, completed from reference TRBV7-9 and TRBJ1-2, reads DTGVSQNPRHKITKRGQNVTFRCDPISEHNRLYWYRQTLGQGPEFLTYFQNEAQLEKSRLLSDRFSAERPKGSFSTLEIQRTEQGDSAMYLCASSFQAGGYTFGSGTRLTVV.

This chain links TRBV9 with TRBJ2-3; 7 nucleotides align to TRBD2. The junction had 9 bases not matched to a gene; V was cut back by 4 bases and J by 1 base. The CDR3 totals 16 residues. The V gene's germline CDR1 is SGDLS and CDR2 YYNGEE. The CDR3 is CASSPFPSGGTDTQYF. The CDR3 nucleotides are TGTGCCAGCAGCCCCTTCCCTAGCGGTGGCACAGATACGCAGTATTTT.

The rearrangement links TRBV5-6 to TRBJ2-7; tentatively, D is TRBD1 (5 bases). The CDR3 is 15 amino acids. V shed 2 bases and J shed 0 bases, with 12 bases lying between them. Germline V CDR1 and CDR2: SGHDT, YYEEEE. CDR3 sequence: CASSLGAPFSYEQYF. In nucleotides, the CDR3 is TGTGCCAGCAGCTTAGGGGCCCCGTTCTCCTACGAGCAGTACTTC.

V gene TRBV12-3 or TRBV12-4 combines with J gene TRBJ1-2, with D uncertain. The length of the CDR3 is 13 residues. The V end was cut by 1 base, the J end by 5 bases, with 8 bases between. The CDR3 reads CASSLGRKYGYTF. The CDR3 nucleotides are TGTGCCAGCAGTTTAGGGCGCAAGTATGGCTACACCTTC.

The chain employs TRBV6-5 and TRBJ1-5; D possibly corresponds to TRBD1 (6 bases). Germline loops: CDR1 MNHEY, CDR2 SVGAGI. CDR3 size: 14 residues. Trimming shortened V by 2 bases and J by 3 bases, and 8 bases separated the two germline ends. The CDR3 sequence: CASSYGQSNQPQHF. CDR3 sequence (DNA): TGTGCCAGCAGTTACGGACAGTCCAATCAGCCCCAGCATTTT.

This sequence joins TRBV19 and TRBJ1-2; the match to TRBD1 covers 11 bases. Germline V gene sequence: CDR1 LNHDA, CDR2 SQIVND (reference sequence). This CDR3 comprises 13 residues. Trimming took 10 bases from V and 4 from J; bases not matched to a gene: 5. The DNA of the CDR3 is TGTGCCATCAGGACAGGGGGCTTCTATGGCTACACCTTC. This sequence encodes CAIRTGGFYGYTF. The full variable domain, completed using reference TRBV19 and TRBJ1-2, is DGGITQSPKYLFRKEGQNVTLSCEQNLNHDAMYWYRQDPGQGLRLIYYSQIVNDFQKGDIAEGYSVSREKKESFPLTVTSAQKNPTAFYLCAIRTGGFYGYTFGSGTRLTVV.

The chain recombines TRBV2 with TRBJ1-2, with unresolved D. V was clipped by 4 bases and J by 3 bases, with 9 bases between them. This CDR3 spans 13 amino acids. In germline, CDR1 is SNHLY, CDR2 FYNNEI. The CDR3 reads CASSVIRDYGYTF. In nucleotides, the CDR3 is TGTGCCAGCAGTGTAATACGCGACTATGGCTACACCTTC.

There are a few counts of this clone. This chain joins TRBV11-2 and TRBJ2-7; 7 bases map to TRBD1. The V and J ends lost 6 bases and 4 bases, in that order; junction bases with no gene match: 6. The CDR3 totals 13 residues. Germline assignment: CDR1 SGHAT and CDR2 FQNNGV. The CDR3 sequence is CASRGQWTYEQYF. In DNA, the CDR3 is TGTGCCAGCAGGGGACAGTGGACATACGAGCAGTACTTC. Full variable domain (remainder filled in from reference TRBV11-2 and TRBJ2-7): EAGVAQSPRYKIIEKRQSVAFWCNPISGHATLYWYQQILGQGPKLLIQFQNNGVVDDSQLPKDRFSAERLKGVDSTLKIQPAKLEDSAVYLCASRGQWTYEQYFGPGTRLTVT.

This chain joins TRBV3-1 (or the pseudogene TRBV3-2) and TRBJ1-3, with D hard to call. In germline, CDR1 is LGHDT, CDR2 YNNKEL (reference sequence). This CDR3 is built from 12 residues. Trimming cost V 2 bases and J 12 bases, with 11 bases left between them. CDR3 amino acids: CASSQRSENIYF. The DNA of the CDR3 is TGTGCCAGCAGCCAAAGATCCGAGAACATATATTTT.

The chain is built from TRBV6-1 and TRBJ1-2, with 8 positions matching TRBD1. Per germline, CDR1 MNHNS and CDR2 SASEGT. The CDR3 loop spans 15 amino acids. J gave up 4 bases and V 1 base, and 5 bases lay outside the gene matches. CDR3 residues: CASSEGYRGGYGYTF. In nucleotides, the CDR3 is TGTGCCAGCAGTGAAGGGTACAGGGGGGGCTATGGCTACACCTTC.